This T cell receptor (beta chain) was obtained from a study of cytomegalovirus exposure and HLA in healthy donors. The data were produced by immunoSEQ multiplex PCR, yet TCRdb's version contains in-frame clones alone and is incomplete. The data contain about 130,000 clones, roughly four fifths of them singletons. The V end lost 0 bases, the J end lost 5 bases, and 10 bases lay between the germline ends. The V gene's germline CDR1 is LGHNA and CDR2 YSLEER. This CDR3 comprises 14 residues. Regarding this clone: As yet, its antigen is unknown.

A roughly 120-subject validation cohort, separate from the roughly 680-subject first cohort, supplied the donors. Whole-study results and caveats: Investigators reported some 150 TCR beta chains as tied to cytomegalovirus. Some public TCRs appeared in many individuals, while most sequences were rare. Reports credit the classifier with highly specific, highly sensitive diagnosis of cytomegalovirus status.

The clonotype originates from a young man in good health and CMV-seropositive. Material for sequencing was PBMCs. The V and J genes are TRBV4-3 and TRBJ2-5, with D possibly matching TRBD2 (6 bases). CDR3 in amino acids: CASSQDWRDETQYF. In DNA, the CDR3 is TGCGCCAGCAGCCAAGATTGGCGGGACGAGACCCAGTACTTC.